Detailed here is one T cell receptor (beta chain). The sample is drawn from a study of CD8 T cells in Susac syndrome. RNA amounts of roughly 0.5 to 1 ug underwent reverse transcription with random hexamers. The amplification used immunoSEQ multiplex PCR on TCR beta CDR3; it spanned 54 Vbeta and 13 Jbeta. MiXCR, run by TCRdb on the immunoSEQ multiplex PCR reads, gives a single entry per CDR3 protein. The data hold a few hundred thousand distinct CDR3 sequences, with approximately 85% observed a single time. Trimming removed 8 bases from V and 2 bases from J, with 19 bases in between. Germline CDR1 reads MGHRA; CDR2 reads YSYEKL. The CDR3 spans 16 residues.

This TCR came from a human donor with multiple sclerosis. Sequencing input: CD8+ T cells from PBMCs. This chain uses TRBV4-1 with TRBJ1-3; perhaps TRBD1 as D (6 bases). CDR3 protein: CASSSLEGDPGNTIYF. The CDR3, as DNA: TGCGCCAGCTCCTCCCTGGAGGGGGACCCTGGAAACACCATATATTTT.